Below, 15 T cell receptor beta chains from the same sample are listed, as sequenced in a study of OX40 agonist ivuxolimab in advanced cancers. Here immunoSEQ multiplex PCR was the method, and the copy in TCRdb shows in-frame clones only, minus some. The sample contains about 94,000 clones, approximately 92% of which appear only once. Material: CD4+ or CD8+ T cells sorted from blood, obtained in a trial of the OX40 agonist ivuxolimab. These receptors were obtained from an adult with an advanced solid tumor such as melanoma, head and neck, liver or kidney cancer.

The rearrangement links TRBV19 to TRBJ1-1, with TRBD1 identical over 7 bases. This CDR3 contains 14 residues. J lost 7 bases, V lost 6 bases, and 11 bases had no gene match. From germline, CDR1 is LNHDA and CDR2 SQIVND (reference sequence). The chain's CDR3 is CASSPSQGQLEAFF. The CDR3 DNA reads as TGTGCCAGTAGCCCATCCCAGGGACAGCTTGAAGCTTTCTTT.

About this clone itself: This specimen includes other DNA sequences encoding the same CDR3. The J gene is TRBJ2-1, the V gene TRBV7-7; 7 bases map to TRBD1. The length of the CDR3 is 15 residues. Germline V gene lookup returns CDR1 SSHAT and CDR2 FNYEAQ (reference sequence). Losses at the gene ends were 1 base for V and 4 bases for J; bases not matched to a gene: 4. DNA of the CDR3: TGTGCCAGCAGCTTAGGGGACAGAGAATACAATGAGCAGTTCTTC. It is translated as CASSLGDREYNEQFF.

This clone was detected once. The chain joins TRBV5-6 to TRBJ1-2, with D possibly matching TRBD1 (5 bases). The CDR3 totals 12 residues. V was shortened by 1 base and J by 6 bases, with 7 bases between the two germline ends. Germline V gene sequence: CDR1 SGHDT, CDR2 YYEEEE. CDR3 residues: CASSLSRDGYTF. The CDR3 nucleotides read TGTGCCAGCAGCTTGTCCAGGGATGGCTACACCTTC.

The chain has TRBV10-2 and TRBJ1-3; 8 nucleotides agree with TRBD1. Unmatched junction bases numbered 7, after V lost 8 bases and J lost 4 bases. The germline gives CDR1 WSHSY, CDR2 SAAADI. The CDR3 is 14 amino acids. The CDR3 reads CASLDRDRGNTIYF. The CDR3 region has the DNA TGCGCCAGCCTAGACCGGGACAGGGGAAACACCATATATTTT.

This sequence joins TRBV5-1 and TRBJ2-7, with 7 bases aligning to TRBD2. This CDR3 comprises 13 residues. Trimming removed 1 base from V and 3 bases from J; junction bases left unmatched: 1. The germline gives CDR1 SGHRS, CDR2 YFSETQ. CDR3 sequence: CASSLWTSYEQYF. CDR3 bases: TGCGCCAGCAGCTTGTGGACTAGCTACGAGCAGTACTTC.

This clone was detected only once. The chain joins TRBV13 to TRBJ2-7; TRBD2 is a possible D gene (7 bases). The length of the CDR3 is 15 residues. Germline CDR1 PRHDT, CDR2 FYEKMQ (reference sequence). The germline V and J ends were trimmed by 5 bases and 5 bases, with 19 bases remaining between them. CDR3 nucleotide sequence: TGTGCCAGCAGCCCTGCAGGGAGGGGGACTGACGAGCAGTACTTC. Protein: CASSPAGRGTDEQYF.

This chain uses TRBV4-1 with TRBJ2-7; no clear D gene. Trimming removed 8 bases at V and 0 bases at J, with 11 bases between. The length of the CDR3 is 13 residues. Germline lookup yields CDR1 MGHRA and CDR2 YSYEKL. DNA for the CDR3: TGCGCCAGCGCGGCTTCTTCCTCCTACGAGCAGTACTTC. Protein product: CASAASSSYEQYF.

V gene TRBV13 combines with J gene TRBJ2-1; weak D call: TRBD2 (7 bases). Trimming shortened V by 0 bases and J by 4 bases, and 13 bases separated the two germline ends. The CDR3 is 16 residues long. Germline CDR1 PRHDT, CDR2 FYEKMQ (reference sequence). The CDR3 is CASSLGLRGLYNEQFF. In nucleotides, the CDR3 is TGTGCCAGCAGCTTAGGCCTGCGGGGGCTGTACAATGAGCAGTTCTTC.

The rearrangement uses TRBV4-1 and TRBJ2-5, with D uncertain. Germline CDR1 and CDR2: MGHRA and YSYEKL. V lost 0 bases and J lost 5, with 13 bases in between. This CDR3 contains 15 residues. The CDR3 loop is CASSQEPGSWETQYF. DNA for the CDR3: TGCGCCAGCAGCCAAGAGCCGGGCAGCTGGGAGACCCAGTACTTC.

This chain connects TRBV19 to TRBJ2-7; maybe TRBD2 (5 bases). The CDR3 length is 13 residues. CDR1 LNHDA and CDR2 SQIVND come from the germline V gene (reference sequence). V dropped 8 bases and J dropped 2 bases, with 13 bases sitting between them. DNA for the CDR3: TGTGCCAGTCAGCCGGGATCCGCCTACGAGCAGTACTTC. This encodes CASQPGSAYEQYF.

The V call is TRBV9, the J call TRBJ2-2; 7 nucleotides align to TRBD2. The CDR3 is made up of 15 amino acids. Germline V gives CDR1 SGDLS, CDR2 YYNGEE. Germline trimming cut 0 bases from V and 5 bases from J; bases unmatched to any gene: 4. CDR3 region: CASSVEGGSTGELFF. The CDR3 DNA reads TGTGCCAGCAGCGTAGAGGGAGGGTCTACCGGGGAGCTGTTTTTT.

The chain recombines TRBV7-9 with TRBJ2-1; D is undetermined. Germline V gene lookup returns CDR1 SEHNR and CDR2 FQNEAQ (reference sequence). The CDR3 length is 16 residues. V lost 5 bases and J lost 6, with 20 bases in between. Written as DNA, the CDR3 is TGTGCCAGCAGCCTGCGGTCAAGAAGGCGCTCCAATGAGCAGTTCTTC. Amino acids: CASSLRSRRRSNEQFF.

The chain has TRBV5-4 and TRBJ1-6; D is unresolved. CDR1 SGHNT and CDR2 YYREEE come from the germline V gene (reference sequence). The CDR3 loop spans 17 amino acids. Trimming pared 0 bases from V and 0 bases from J, leaving 10 bases between. CDR3 DNA: TGTGCCAGCAGCTTGGCCATAGGGAGCTCCTATAATTCACCCCTCCACTTT. Its translation is CASSLAIGSSYNSPLHF.

The V gene is TRBV27, the J gene TRBJ1-6; D gene unclear. The V and J ends lost 1 base and 5 bases respectively, with 3 bases between them. From germline, CDR1 is MNHEY and CDR2 SMNVEV (reference sequence). The CDR3 sequence is 13 residues long. The CDR3 loop reads CASSLWDNSPLHF. CDR3 bases: TGTGCCAGCAGTTTATGGGATAATTCACCCCTCCACTTT.

The gene calls are TRBV10-3 and TRBJ2-3, with 10 bases aligning to TRBD2. Germline CDR1 and CDR2: ENHRY and SYGVKD. The CDR3 extends over 16 amino acids. The V and J ends lost 2 bases and 2 bases, in that order; junction bases with no gene match: 4. The CDR3 sequence is CAISEDLAGATDTQYF. CDR3 nucleotides: TGTGCCATCAGTGAGGATCTAGCGGGAGCCACAGATACGCAGTATTTT.